The present T cell receptor beta chain was sequenced within a study of T cells in Graves' hyperthyroidism and ophthalmopathy. It was RNA transcripts that yielded the amplified TCR beta CDR3 regions. TCR CDR3 regions were first amplified by RT-PCR with HTBI primers. TCRdb passed the multiplex PCR reads through MiXCR, listing each CDR3 protein once. The sample lists over 350,000 distinct CDR3 sequences, under 20% seen once, with 35% to 50% in the top ten. This clonotype was detected many times. Ophthalmopathy patients had moderate-to-severe active disease, CAS ≥3, NOSPECS ≥4, and disease duration under 3 months. Uncontrolled infections, other autoimmune diseases, pregnancy or lactation led to exclusion of patients. From more than 9.5 ml of fresh peripheral blood, PBMCs were isolated. J gave up 7 bases and V 6 bases, and 20 bases lay outside the gene matches. The germline V gene encodes CDR1 MNHEY and CDR2 SMNVEV (reference sequence). This CDR3 is 17 amino acids long.

The rearrangement uses TRBV27 and TRBJ2-7, with 8 bases identical to TRBD2. Material for sequencing was blood. The sequence derives from a man in his late teens or twenties with Graves' ophthalmopathy. CDR3 sequence reads: CASRPPLSGGNLREQYF. For the CDR3, the DNA is TGTGCCAGCAGACCCCCCTTAAGCGGGGGAAACCTAAGGGAGCAGTACTTC.